This T cell receptor beta chain was captured by sequencing in a study of blood T cell repertoires in COVID-19. In the authors' methods: By means of reference gene primer amplification, nucleated cell counts were estimated. Some clones are missing from TCRdb's copy, which holds only in-frame ones; the method was immunoSEQ multiplex PCR. That table furnishes V, J and clone size, whereas the DNA furnished D and trimming. The sample consists of 390,000 or so clones, approximately 87% of them appearing once. Trimming shortened V by 3 bases and J by 5 bases, and 9 bases separated the two germline ends. The CDR3 has 13 amino acids. Germline V gives CDR1 SGHTA, CDR2 FQGNSA.

The TCR sequence derives from a woman aged 25-40 years with COVID-19, enrolled during active disease. This chain connects TRBV7-2 to TRBJ2-3, with D possibly matching TRBD2 (5 bases). Material for sequencing was peripheral blood. The CDR3 sequence: CASSFGVGDTQYF. The CDR3 nucleotides read TGTGCCAGCAGCTTCGGGGTCGGAGATACGCAGTATTTT.